The present T cell receptor (beta chain) was sequenced within a study of blood T cell repertoires in COVID-19. The length of the CDR3 is 13 residues. J lost 1 base, V lost 7 bases, and 3 bases had no gene match. Looked up from germline, CDR1 is SNHLY and CDR2 is FYNNEI. Generated by immunoSEQ multiplex PCR, the TCRdb table keeps only in-frame clones and is missing some. The sample records around 270,000 clones, about 85% being singletons. The sequencing input was peripheral blood. The receptor was derived from a human donor with COVID-19, enrolled during active disease. The donor label of this sample is uncertain. The chain recombines TRBV2 with TRBJ1-1; 7 bases fit TRBD1. CDR3 loop: CASNRGPNTEAFF. Here the CDR3 DNA reads TGTGCCAGCAACAGGGGACCGAACACTGAAGCTTTCTTT. The full variable domain, with the rest looked up from reference TRBV2 and TRBJ1-1, is EPEVTQTPSHQVTQMGQEVILRCVPISNHLYFYWYRQILGQKVEFLVSFYNNEISEKSEIFDDQFSVERPDGSNFTLKIRSTKLEDSAMYFCASNRGPNTEAFFGQGTRLTVV.